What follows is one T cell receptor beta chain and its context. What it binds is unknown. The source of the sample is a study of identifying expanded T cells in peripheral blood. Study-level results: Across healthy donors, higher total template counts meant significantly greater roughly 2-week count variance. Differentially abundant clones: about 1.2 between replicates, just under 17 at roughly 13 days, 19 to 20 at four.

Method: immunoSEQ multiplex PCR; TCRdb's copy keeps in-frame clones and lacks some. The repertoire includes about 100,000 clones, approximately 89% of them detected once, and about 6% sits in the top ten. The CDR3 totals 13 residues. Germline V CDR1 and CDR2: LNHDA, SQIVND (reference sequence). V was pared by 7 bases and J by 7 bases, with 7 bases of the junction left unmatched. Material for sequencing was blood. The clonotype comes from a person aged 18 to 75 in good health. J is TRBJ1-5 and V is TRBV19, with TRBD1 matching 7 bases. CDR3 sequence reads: CASTRTGSQPQHF. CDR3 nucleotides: TGTGCCAGTACCAGGACAGGATCCCAGCCCCAGCATTTT.